The rows below give T cell receptor beta chains drawn from one sample of a study of T cell repertoires in cytomegalovirus infection. No cognate antigen is known for these TCRs. A single record per CDR3 protein comes from TCRdb applying MiXCR to the reads. The sample yields roughly 51,000 distinct CDR3 sequences, 15% to 25% seen once. The sample in question was CD8+ T cells from cultured PBMCs, obtained from culture after CMV antigen stimulation. The receptors come from a human donor in good health (CMV status not recorded). Some clones in this sample may be carry-over from other donors' samples. Each CDR3 is given with its conserved first and last residue. D genes are given only for firm matches. The size entry is marked missing in some rows and otherwise reads once, few, many or a size class.

.	TRBV6-5	TRBJ1-3	.	CASSYPTGGNTIYF	TGTGCCAGCAGTTACCCGACAGGTGGAAACACCATATATTTT
.	TRBV4-1	TRBJ2-7	.	CASSLKRGASYEQYF	TGCGCCAGCAGCCTCAAGAGGGGAGCATCCTACGAGCAGTACTTC
.	TRBV6-1	TRBJ2-3	.	CASSQSLAGSTDTQYF	TGTGCCAGCAGTCAATCGCTTGCGGGAAGCACAGATACGCAGTATTTT
TRBD1	TRBV29-1	TRBJ2-2	.	CSVARDRNTGELFF	TGCAGCGTGGCCCGGGACAGAAACACCGGGGAGCTGTTTTTT
TRBD2	TRBV28	TRBJ2-5	.	CASEHGASGVQETQYF	TGTGCCAGCGAGCACGGGGCTAGCGGGGTCCAAGAGACCCAGTACTTC
TRBD2	TRBV6-1	TRBJ2-5	few	CASSELTSGGSWETQYF	TGTGCCAGCAGTGAACTGACTAGCGGGGGGTCTTGGGAGACCCAGTACTTC
.	TRBV6-2/TRBV6-3	TRBJ2-1	few	CASSWAAGFNEQFF	TGTGCCAGCAGTTGGGCGGCGGGGTTCAATGAGCAGTTCTTC
TRBD1	TRBV7-2	TRBJ2-7	.	CASSRRDSGEQYF	TGTGCCAGCAGCCGACGGGACAGTGGGGAGCAGTACTTC
.	TRBV7-6	TRBJ2-7	.	CASSSLLRGSAENYEQYF	TGTGCCAGCAGCTCTCTGTTGAGGGGTTCGGCGGAGAACTACGAGCAGTACTTC
TRBD2	TRBV7-2	TRBJ2-1	few	CASSLSRGGLDYNEQFF	TGTGCCAGCAGCTTATCGCGGGGGGGCCTTGACTACAATGAGCAGTTCTTC
.	TRBV7-2	TRBJ2-7	.	CASSKNRVSYEQYF	TGTGCCAGCAGCAAAAACAGGGTTTCCTACGAGCAGTACTTC
.	TRBV12-3/TRBV12-4	TRBJ2-5	medium-sized	CASSLAWIAQETQYF	TGTGCCAGCAGTTTAGCGTGGATCGCGCAAGAGACCCAGTACTTC
.	TRBV6-1	TRBJ2-1	.	CASQRVVGGGEQFF	TGTGCCAGCCAAAGAGTCGTGGGGGGCGGTGAGCAGTTCTTC
.	TRBV4-2	TRBJ2-7	many	CASSQGDLYEQYF	TGTGCCAGCAGCCAAGGCGACCTTTACGAGCAGTACTTC
.	TRBV7-9	TRBJ2-5	.	CASSPPRGTAETQYF	TGTGCCAGCAGCCCTCCAAGGGGAACGGCCGAGACCCAGTACTTC
.	TRBV2	TRBJ2-2	few	CATLSAGSNTGELFF	TGTGCCACCCTCTCTGCGGGCTCGAACACCGGGGAGCTGTTTTTT
.	TRBV7-3	TRBJ1-1	.	CASRLDTGAFTEAFF	TGTGCCAGCAGACTCGACACGGGGGCCTTCACTGAAGCTTTCTTT
.	TRBV7-2	TRBJ2-1	few	CASSSHYDEQFF	TGTGCCAGCAGCTCGCATTACGATGAGCAGTTCTTC
.	TRBV6-2/TRBV6-3	TRBJ2-3	few	CASSYSSGFTDTQYF	TGTGCCAGCAGTTACTCGAGCGGATTCACAGATACGCAGTATTTT
.	TRBV7-6	TRBJ2-1	.	CASSLGRGPYNEQFF	TGTGCCAGCAGCTTAGGAAGGGGCCCGTACAATGAGCAGTTCTTC
.	TRBV10-3	TRBJ2-1	.	CAISNGPFGNEQFF	TGTGCCATCAGTAACGGCCCCTTCGGCAATGAGCAGTTCTTC
.	TRBV7-2	TRBJ2-7	.	CASSPGRFYEQYF	TGTGCCAGCAGCCCCGGGAGATTCTACGAGCAGTACTTC
TRBD1	TRBV7-9	TRBJ1-2	few	CASSFDRDAGGYTF	TGTGCCAGCAGCTTTGACAGGGACGCAGGGGGCTACACCTTC
.	TRBV25-1	TRBJ1-1	medium-sized	CASSDGGAEAFF	TGTGCCAGCAGTGATGGGGGGGCAGAAGCTTTCTTT
TRBD1	TRBV6-5	TRBJ2-7	many	CASSPSGSRDRLWYEQYF	TGTGCCAGCAGTCCCAGTGGGTCACGGGACAGGTTATGGTACGAGCAGTACTTC
.	TRBV7-2	TRBJ1-5	.	CASSPPGDQPQHF	TGTGCCAGCAGCCCCCCGGGAGATCAGCCCCAGCATTTT
TRBD2	TRBV20-1	TRBJ2-3	medium-sized	CSAREPRVVAGGRGQYF	TGCAGTGCTAGAGAACCCCGAGTAGTAGCGGGAGGGCGGGGGCAGTATTTT
.	TRBV7-8	TRBJ1-1	.	CASSYSRGQTEAFF	TGTGCCAGCAGCTACAGCCGGGGGCAAACTGAAGCTTTCTTT
.	TRBV15	TRBJ2-7	.	CATSRESGASYEQYF	TGTGCCACCAGCAGGGAATCCGGGGCCAGCTACGAGCAGTACTTC
TRBD2	TRBV19	TRBJ2-7	few	CASSIDGLAGPGNEQYF	TGTGCCAGTAGTATAGATGGACTAGCGGGACCGGGGAACGAGCAGTACTTC
.	TRBV12-3/TRBV12-4	TRBJ1-1	many	CASSFPRGTEAFF	TGTGCCAGCAGTTTCCCTCGAGGGACTGAAGCTTTCTTT
TRBD1	TRBV28	TRBJ1-1	few	CASSFTSLQGFTEAFF	TGTGCCAGCAGTTTTACCTCCCTACAGGGGTTCACTGAAGCTTTCTTT
.	TRBV7-2	TRBJ1-3	few	CASRPQGLSGNTIYF	TGTGCCAGCAGACCGCAGGGACTCTCTGGAAACACCATATATTTT
.	TRBV10-3	TRBJ2-7	few	CAISGSGKDYEQYF	TGTGCCATCAGTGGCTCGGGGAAAGACTACGAGCAGTACTTC
TRBD1	TRBV6-8	TRBJ2-1	few	CASRDRERNEQFF	TGTGCCAGCAGGGACAGGGAAAGGAATGAGCAGTTCTTC
.	TRBV6-2/TRBV6-3	TRBJ1-5	.	CASKQGNQPQHF	TGTGCCAGCAAGCAGGGTAATCAGCCCCAGCATTTT
TRBD1	TRBV6-2/TRBV6-3	TRBJ1-2	.	CASRPGTGMLKKEIYGYTF	TGTGCCAGCAGACCCGGGACAGGGATGTTGAAAAAGGAGATATATGGCTACACCTTC
TRBD2	TRBV28	TRBJ2-1	few	CASRIAGDVNEQFF	TGTGCCAGCAGGATAGCGGGAGATGTGAATGAGCAGTTCTTC
.	TRBV3-1	TRBJ2-7	.	CASSPAVGTYEQYF	TGTGCCAGCAGCCCGGCTGTAGGCACCTACGAGCAGTACTTC
TRBD1	TRBV19	TRBJ2-1	.	CASSIVGTGAHNEQFF	TGTGCCAGTAGTATAGTTGGGACAGGGGCCCACAATGAGCAGTTCTTC
TRBD2	TRBV7-6	TRBJ2-2	.	CASTGTTSGRANTGELFF	TGTGCCAGCACCGGGACGACTAGCGGGCGCGCGAACACCGGGGAGCTGTTTTTT
.	TRBV7-8	TRBJ2-1	.	CASSPLTAVLNNEQFF	TGTGCCAGCAGCCCCCTGACAGCGGTATTAAACAATGAGCAGTTCTTC
TRBD1	TRBV7-2	TRBJ2-7	.	CASSLTTGAYEQYF	TGTGCCAGCAGCTTAACTACAGGGGCCTACGAGCAGTACTTC
TRBD1	TRBV11-3	TRBJ2-7	.	CASSARQGWIDEQYF	TGTGCCAGCAGCGCCCGACAGGGTTGGATCGACGAGCAGTACTTC
.	TRBV6-2/TRBV6-3	TRBJ2-7	.	CAVGMSYEQYF	TGTGCCGTCGGGATGTCCTACGAGCAGTACTTC
.	TRBV4-1	TRBJ2-3	few	CASSQDPGSSTDTQYF	TGCGCCAGCAGCCAAGATCCTGGCTCGAGCACAGATACGCAGTATTTT
TRBD2	TRBV7-2	TRBJ2-1	few	CASSSYSGTYNEQFF	TGTGCCAGCAGCTCCTATAGCGGGACCTACAATGAGCAGTTCTTC
.	TRBV20-1	TRBJ2-1	.	CSAGPNYNEQFF	TGCAGTGCTGGACCAAATTACAATGAGCAGTTCTTC
TRBD2	TRBV28	TRBJ2-1	many	CASSRRWEGLRNEQFF	TGTGCCAGCTCCCGGCGGTGGGAGGGCCTCCGCAATGAGCAGTTCTTC
.	TRBV27	TRBJ1-5	.	CASSGRIGNQPQHF	TGTGCCAGCAGCGGACGGATCGGCAATCAGCCCCAGCATTTT
.	TRBV6-1	TRBJ2-5	.	CASLVDGGETQYF	TGTGCCAGCCTTGTCGACGGAGGAGAGACCCAGTACTTC
.	TRBV20-1	TRBJ2-5	once	CSARVIGQGGNGLPQETQYF	TGCAGTGCTAGAGTAATCGGTCAGGGGGGTAACGGACTGCCCCAAGAGACCCAGTACTTC
.	TRBV23-1	TRBJ2-2	few	CASSQFWEDLNTGELFF	TGCGCCAGCAGTCAATTCTGGGAGGACTTGAACACCGGGGAGCTGTTTTTT
.	TRBV3-1	TRBJ1-2	few	CASSQDLIGSYGYTF	TGTGCCAGCAGCCAAGATCTTATAGGCAGCTATGGCTACACCTTC
.	TRBV11-2	TRBJ2-3	.	CASQRAGAFTDTQYF	TGTGCCTCCCAACGGGCTGGAGCCTTCACAGATACGCAGTATTTT
TRBD1	TRBV7-2	TRBJ2-3	few	CASSPRQGGDTQYF	TGTGCCAGCAGCCCCCGACAGGGGGGCGATACGCAGTATTTT
.	TRBV7-8	TRBJ1-1	.	CASSLGAGVPNTEAFF	TGTGCCAGCAGCTTAGGGGCAGGGGTGCCCAACACTGAAGCTTTCTTT
TRBD1	TRBV11-1	TRBJ2-4	.	CASSPGTGGGYAKNIQYF	TGTGCCAGCAGCCCCGGGACAGGGGGCGGTTACGCCAAAAACATTCAGTACTTC